These 7 T cell receptor beta chains originate from one sample sequenced in a study of T cells in Graves' hyperthyroidism and ophthalmopathy. RNA transcripts were the template for amplifying TCR beta CDR3 regions. The HTBI set primed first-round TCR CDR3 RT-PCR. MiXCR, run by TCRdb on the multiplex PCR reads, gives a single entry per CDR3 protein. The table has 400,000 to 600,000 distinct CDR3 sequences, 20% seen once. Material for sequencing was blood. The source is a man aged 18-30 years with Graves' hyperthyroidism.

In this sample, this clonotype turned up many times. The chain joins TRBV4-1 to TRBJ2-5, with D unresolved. Trimming took off 1 base at V and 5 bases at J, with 8 bases between the two ends. The CDR3 is 13 residues long. The germline CDR1 and CDR2 sequences are MGHRA and YSYEKL. The CDR3 region is CASSQGPVETQYF. The CDR3 DNA sequence: TGCGCCAGCAGCCAAGGGCCCGTGGAGACCCAGTACTTC.

This clonotype has at least ten counts. This chain joins TRBV7-8 and TRBJ2-5; D might be TRBD1 or TRBD2, each matching 5 bases. The CDR3 consists of 15 residues. Trimming cost V 5 bases and J 4 bases, with 17 bases left between them. CDR1 and CDR2 from the germline V gene are SGHVS and FQNEAQ. CDR3 coding DNA: TGTGCCAGCAGCGATCCGGGACGGAAAGGAGAGACCCAGTACTTC. It specifies CASSDPGRKGETQYF.

There are many counts of this clonotype. The chain has TRBV11-2 and TRBJ1-5, with D possibly matching TRBD1 (6 bases). Germline V CDR1 and CDR2: SGHAT, FQNNGV. V shed 3 bases and J shed 1 base, with 10 bases lying between them. This CDR3 has 15 residues. CDR3: CASSFGGESNQPQHF. Here the CDR3 DNA reads TGTGCCAGCAGCTTTGGGGGCGAAAGCAATCAGCCCCAGCATTTT.

This clonotype came up many times. This sequence joins TRBV2 and TRBJ1-1, with D unclear. This CDR3 has 14 residues. Germline values: CDR1 SNHLY, CDR2 FYNNEI. The V end lost 5 bases, the J end lost 2 bases, and 12 bases lay between the germline ends. In DNA form, the CDR3 reads TGTGCCAGCAGTCCCCTAGACGGAAACACTGAAGCTTTCTTT. It specifies CASSPLDGNTEAFF. The full variable domain, completed using reference TRBV2 and TRBJ1-1, is EPEVTQTPSHQVTQMGQEVILRCVPISNHLYFYWYRQILGQKVEFLVSFYNNEISEKSEIFDDQFSVERPDGSNFTLKIRSTKLEDSAMYFCASSPLDGNTEAFFGQGTRLTVV.

The sample holds many counts of this clonotype. The chain links TRBV6-1 to TRBJ2-5; the D gene is possibly TRBD1 (6 bases). The CDR3 loop spans 15 amino acids. In germline, CDR1 is MNHNS, CDR2 SASEGT. With 2 bases removed from V and 1 base from J, the gap between germline ends came to 11 bases. The CDR3 spells CASSEQTGFQETQYF. The CDR3 DNA sequence: TGTGCCAGCAGTGAACAAACAGGGTTCCAAGAGACCCAGTACTTC.

This rearrangement joins TRBV6-4 to TRBJ2-6, with D possibly TRBD1 on 5 matching bases. Germline lookup yields CDR1 MRHNA and CDR2 SNTAGT. The CDR3 length is 16 residues. V lost 2 bases to trimming and J lost 0 bases, with 8 bases between them. The CDR3 sequence is CASSDRQFSGANVLTF. The CDR3 region has the DNA TGTGCCAGCAGTGACCGACAGTTCTCTGGGGCCAACGTCCTGACTTTC.

In this sample, this clonotype turned up many times. V and J are TRBV2 and TRBJ1-1; D might be TRBD1 (6 bases). CDR3 length: 12 amino acids. The V and J ends lost 6 bases and 6 bases respectively, with 11 bases between them. Germline V gene data show CDR1 as SNHLY and CDR2 as FYNNEI. CDR3 loop: CASSRRGAEAFF. The DNA for the CDR3 is TGTGCCAGCAGCAGGAGGGGGGCTGAAGCTTTCTTT.